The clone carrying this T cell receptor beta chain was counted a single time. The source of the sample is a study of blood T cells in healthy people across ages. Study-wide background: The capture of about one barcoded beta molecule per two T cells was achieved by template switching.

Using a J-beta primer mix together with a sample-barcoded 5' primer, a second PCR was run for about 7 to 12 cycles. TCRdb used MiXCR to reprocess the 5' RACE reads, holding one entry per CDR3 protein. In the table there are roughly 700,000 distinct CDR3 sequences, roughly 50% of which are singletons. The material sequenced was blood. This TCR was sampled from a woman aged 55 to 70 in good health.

The chain's CDR3 is CASSRRQGVTDTQYF. CDR3 bases: TGTGCCAGCAGCCGTCGACAGGGGGTCACAGATACGCAGTATTTT. The rearrangement links TRBV3-1 to TRBJ2-3, with TRBD1 identical over 9 bases. The CDR3 is made up of 15 amino acids. Germline values: CDR1 LGHDT, CDR2 YNNKEL (reference sequence). V was clipped by 4 bases and J by 2 bases; unmatched bases: 4.